What follows is one TCR beta chain and its context. Measured with immunoSEQ multiplex PCR; TCRdb has only the in-frame clones, and not every one. The sample comprises 130,000 or so clones, roughly 84% of which are singletons, and roughly 3.5% rests with the top ten. The data are from a study of blood T cell repertoires in COVID-19. Overall study: PBMCs, B-cell-depleted T cells, or T cells were the source of the cDNA or gDNA that made up the material.

The CDR3 sequence is 15 residues long. CDR1 is SGDLS and CDR2 is YYNGEE in the germline V gene. The V gene end was trimmed by 4 bases and the J gene end by 3 bases; junction bases not matched to a gene: 6. Participant age was roughly 18 to 95 years, and participants resided in approximately 25 US areas. Donors in Cohort 3 who had recovered were those with two negative PCRs, healthcare professional clearance, or resolution of their symptoms. The sample consisted of PBMCs or T cells enriched from blood (not recorded which). The chain couples TRBV9 to TRBJ1-2, with TRBD1 matching over 10 bases. The sequence was obtained from a woman aged 25 to 45 who had recovered from COVID-19. Here the CDR3 reads CASSPRTGGYYGYTF. In DNA, the CDR3 is TGTGCCAGCAGCCCTCGGACAGGGGGATACTATGGCTACACCTTC.